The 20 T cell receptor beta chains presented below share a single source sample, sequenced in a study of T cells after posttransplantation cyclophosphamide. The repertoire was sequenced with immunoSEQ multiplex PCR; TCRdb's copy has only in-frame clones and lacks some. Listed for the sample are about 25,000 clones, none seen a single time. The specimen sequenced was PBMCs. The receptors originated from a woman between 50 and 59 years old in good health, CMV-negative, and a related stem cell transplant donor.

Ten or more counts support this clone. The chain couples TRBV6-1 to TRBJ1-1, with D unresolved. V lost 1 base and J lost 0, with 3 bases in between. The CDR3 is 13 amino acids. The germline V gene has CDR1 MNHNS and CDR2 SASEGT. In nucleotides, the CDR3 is TGTGCCAGCAGTGAAGTCTTGAACACTGAAGCTTTCTTT. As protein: CASSEVLNTEAFF.

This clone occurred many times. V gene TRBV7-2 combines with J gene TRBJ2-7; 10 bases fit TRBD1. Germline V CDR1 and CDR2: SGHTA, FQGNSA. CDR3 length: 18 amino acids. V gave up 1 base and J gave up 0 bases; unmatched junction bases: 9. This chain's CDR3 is CASSLGSVGTGVSYEQYF. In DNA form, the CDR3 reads TGTGCCAGCAGCTTAGGTTCTGTCGGGACAGGGGTCTCCTACGAGCAGTACTTC.

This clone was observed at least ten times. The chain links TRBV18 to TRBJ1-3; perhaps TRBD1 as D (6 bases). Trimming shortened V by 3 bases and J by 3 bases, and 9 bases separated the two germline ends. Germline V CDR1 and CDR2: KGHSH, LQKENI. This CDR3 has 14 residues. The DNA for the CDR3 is TGTGCCAGCTCACCCCGGGACAATGGAAACACCATATATTTT. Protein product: CASSPRDNGNTIYF.

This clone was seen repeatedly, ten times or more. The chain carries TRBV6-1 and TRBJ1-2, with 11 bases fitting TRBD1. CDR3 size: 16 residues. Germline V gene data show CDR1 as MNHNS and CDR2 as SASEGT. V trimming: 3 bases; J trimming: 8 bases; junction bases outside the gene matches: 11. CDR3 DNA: TGTGCCAGCAGTGACGTTTTCGGGGGGACAGGGGGAGGCTACACCTTC. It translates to CASSDVFGGTGGGYTF.

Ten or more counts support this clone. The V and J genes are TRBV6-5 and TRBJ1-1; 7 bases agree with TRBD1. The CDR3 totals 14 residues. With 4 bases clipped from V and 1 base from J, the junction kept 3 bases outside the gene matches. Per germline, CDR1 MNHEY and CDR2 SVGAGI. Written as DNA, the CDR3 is TGTGCCAGCAGTTGGGACAGACAGAACACTGAAGCTTTCTTT. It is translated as CASSWDRQNTEAFF.

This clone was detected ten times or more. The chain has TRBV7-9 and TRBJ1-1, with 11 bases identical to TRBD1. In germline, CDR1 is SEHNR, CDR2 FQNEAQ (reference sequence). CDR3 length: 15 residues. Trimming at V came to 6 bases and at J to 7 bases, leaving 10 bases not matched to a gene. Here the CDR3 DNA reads TGTGCCAGCAGTTCAGACCCGGGACAGGGGGTTGAAGCTTTCTTT. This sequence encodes CASSSDPGQGVEAFF. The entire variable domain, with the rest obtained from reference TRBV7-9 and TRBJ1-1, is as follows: DTGVSQNPRHKITKRGQNVTFRCDPISEHNRLYWYRQTLGQGPEFLTYFQNEAQLEKSRLLSDRFSAERPKGSFSTLEIQRTEQGDSAMYLCASSSDPGQGVEAFFGQGTRLTVV.

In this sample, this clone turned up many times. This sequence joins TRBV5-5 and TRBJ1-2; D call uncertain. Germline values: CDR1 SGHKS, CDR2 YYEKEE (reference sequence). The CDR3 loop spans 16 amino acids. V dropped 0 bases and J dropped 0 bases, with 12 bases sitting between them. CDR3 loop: CASSLAPTTTNYGYTF. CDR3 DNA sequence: TGTGCCAGCAGCTTGGCCCCGACCACTACTAACTATGGCTACACCTTC.

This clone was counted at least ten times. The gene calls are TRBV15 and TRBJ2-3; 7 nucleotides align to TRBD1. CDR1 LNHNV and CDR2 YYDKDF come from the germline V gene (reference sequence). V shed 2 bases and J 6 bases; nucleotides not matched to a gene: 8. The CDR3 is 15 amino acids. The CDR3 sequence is CATSRLTTGEDTQYF. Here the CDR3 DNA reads TGTGCCACCAGCAGATTAACCACAGGGGAGGATACGCAGTATTTT. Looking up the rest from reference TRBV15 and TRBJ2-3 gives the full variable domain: DAMVIQNPRYQVTQFGKPVTLSCSQTLNHNVMYWYQQKSSQAPKLLFHYYDKDFNNEADTPDNFQSRRPNTSFCFLDIRSPGLGDTAMYLCATSRLTTGEDTQYFGPGTRLTVL.

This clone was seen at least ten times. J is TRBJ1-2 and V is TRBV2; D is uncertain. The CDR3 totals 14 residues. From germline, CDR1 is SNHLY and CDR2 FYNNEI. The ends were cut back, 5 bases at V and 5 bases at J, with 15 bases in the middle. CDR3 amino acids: CASSPLQQNYGYTF. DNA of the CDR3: TGTGCCAGCAGTCCTTTACAGCAGAATTATGGCTACACCTTC.

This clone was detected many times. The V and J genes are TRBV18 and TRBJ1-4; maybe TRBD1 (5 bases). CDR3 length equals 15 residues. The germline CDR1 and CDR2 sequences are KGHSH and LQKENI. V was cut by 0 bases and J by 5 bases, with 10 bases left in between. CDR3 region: CASSPPAQANEKLFF. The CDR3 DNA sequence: TGTGCCAGCTCACCACCGGCACAGGCAAATGAAAAACTGTTTTTT.

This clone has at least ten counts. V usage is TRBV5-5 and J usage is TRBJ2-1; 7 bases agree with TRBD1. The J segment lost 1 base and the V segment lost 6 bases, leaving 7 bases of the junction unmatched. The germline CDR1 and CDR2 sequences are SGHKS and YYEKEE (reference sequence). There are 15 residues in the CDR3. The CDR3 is CASNPRDRSYNEQFF. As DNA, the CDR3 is TGTGCCAGCAACCCCCGGGACAGATCCTACAATGAGCAGTTCTTC.

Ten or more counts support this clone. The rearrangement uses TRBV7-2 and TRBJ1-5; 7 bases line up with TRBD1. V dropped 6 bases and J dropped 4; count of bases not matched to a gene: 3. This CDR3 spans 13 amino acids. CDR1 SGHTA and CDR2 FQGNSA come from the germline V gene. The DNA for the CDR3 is TGTGCCAGCAGTAGGGACAGTAATCAGCCCCAGCATTTT. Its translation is CASSRDSNQPQHF.

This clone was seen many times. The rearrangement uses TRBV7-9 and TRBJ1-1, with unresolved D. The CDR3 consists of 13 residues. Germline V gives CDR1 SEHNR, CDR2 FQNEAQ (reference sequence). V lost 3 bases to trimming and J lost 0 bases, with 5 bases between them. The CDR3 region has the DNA TGTGCCAGCAGCTTCAAAATGAACACTGAAGCTTTCTTT. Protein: CASSFKMNTEAFF.

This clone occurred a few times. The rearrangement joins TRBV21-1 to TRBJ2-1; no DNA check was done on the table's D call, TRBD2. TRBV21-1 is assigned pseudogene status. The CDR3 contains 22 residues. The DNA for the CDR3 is TGTGCCAGCAGCAAAGGGTGTTGGCGGGACCCGCTAGCGGGATGGTCCTACAATGAGCAGTTCTTC. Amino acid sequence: CASSKGCWRDPLAGWSYNEQFF.

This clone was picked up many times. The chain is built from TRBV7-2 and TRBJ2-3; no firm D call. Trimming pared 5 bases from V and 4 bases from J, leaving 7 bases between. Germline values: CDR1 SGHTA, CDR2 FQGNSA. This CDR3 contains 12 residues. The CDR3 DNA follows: TGTGCCAGCAGCCCAACTTCAGATACGCAGTATTTT. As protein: CASSPTSDTQYF.

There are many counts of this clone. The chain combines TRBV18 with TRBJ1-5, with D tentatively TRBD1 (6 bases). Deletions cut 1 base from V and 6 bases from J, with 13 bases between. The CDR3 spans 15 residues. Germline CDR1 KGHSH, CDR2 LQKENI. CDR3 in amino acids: CASSPQSGVGQPQHF. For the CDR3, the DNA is TGTGCCAGCTCACCACAGTCAGGGGTCGGTCAGCCCCAGCATTTT. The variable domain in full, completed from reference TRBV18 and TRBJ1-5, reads NAGVMQNPRHLVRRRGQEARLRCSPMKGHSHVYWYRQLPEEGLKFMVYLQKENIIDESGMPKERFSAEFPKEGPSILRIQQVVRGDSAAYFCASSPQSGVGQPQHFGDGTRLSIL.

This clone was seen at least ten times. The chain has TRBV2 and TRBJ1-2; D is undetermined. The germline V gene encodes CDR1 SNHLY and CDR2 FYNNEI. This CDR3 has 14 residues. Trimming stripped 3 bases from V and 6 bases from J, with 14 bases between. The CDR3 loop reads CASSDFLRGDGYTF. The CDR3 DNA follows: TGTGCCAGCAGTGATTTCCTTCGGGGAGATGGCTACACCTTC. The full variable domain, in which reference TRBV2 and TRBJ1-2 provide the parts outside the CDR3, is EPEVTQTPSHQVTQMGQEVILRCVPISNHLYFYWYRQILGQKVEFLVSFYNNEISEKSEIFDDQFSVERPDGSNFTLKIRSTKLEDSAMYFCASSDFLRGDGYTFGSGTRLTVV.

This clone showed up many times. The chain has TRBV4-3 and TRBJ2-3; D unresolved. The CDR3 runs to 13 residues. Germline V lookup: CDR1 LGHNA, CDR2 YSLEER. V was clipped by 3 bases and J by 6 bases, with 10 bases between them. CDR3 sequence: CASSQRKSDTQYF. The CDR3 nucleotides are TGCGCCAGCAGCCAGAGAAAGTCGGATACGCAGTATTTT.

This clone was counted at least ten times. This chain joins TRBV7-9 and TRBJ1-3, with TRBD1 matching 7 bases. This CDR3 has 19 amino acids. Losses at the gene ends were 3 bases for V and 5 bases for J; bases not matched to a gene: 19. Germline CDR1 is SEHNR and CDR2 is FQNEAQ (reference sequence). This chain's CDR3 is CASSFTSLVGGRTRNTIYF. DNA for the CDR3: TGTGCCAGCAGCTTCACATCCCTTGTAGGGGGCAGGACTAGAAACACCATATATTTT. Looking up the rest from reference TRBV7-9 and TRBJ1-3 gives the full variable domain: DTGVSQNPRHKITKRGQNVTFRCDPISEHNRLYWYRQTLGQGPEFLTYFQNEAQLEKSRLLSDRFSAERPKGSFSTLEIQRTEQGDSAMYLCASSFTSLVGGRTRNTIYFGEGSWLTVV.

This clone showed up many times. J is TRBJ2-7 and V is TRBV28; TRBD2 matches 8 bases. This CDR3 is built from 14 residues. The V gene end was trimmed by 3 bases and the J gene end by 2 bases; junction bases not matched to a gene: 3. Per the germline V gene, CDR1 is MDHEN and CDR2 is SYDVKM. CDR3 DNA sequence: TGTGCCAGCAGTTTCCGGGGGGGGACCTACGAGCAGTACTTC. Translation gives CASSFRGGTYEQYF.